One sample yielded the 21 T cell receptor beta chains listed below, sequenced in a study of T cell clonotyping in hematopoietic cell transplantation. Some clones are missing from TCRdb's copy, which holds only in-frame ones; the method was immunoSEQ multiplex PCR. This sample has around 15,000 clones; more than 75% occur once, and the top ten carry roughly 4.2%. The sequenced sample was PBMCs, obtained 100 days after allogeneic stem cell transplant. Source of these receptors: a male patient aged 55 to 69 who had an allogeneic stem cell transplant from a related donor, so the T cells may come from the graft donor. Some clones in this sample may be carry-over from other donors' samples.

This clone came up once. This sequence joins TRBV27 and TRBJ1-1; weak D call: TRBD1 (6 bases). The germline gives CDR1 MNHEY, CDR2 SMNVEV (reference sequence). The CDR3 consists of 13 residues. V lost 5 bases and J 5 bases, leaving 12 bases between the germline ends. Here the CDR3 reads CASSLQGGTEAFF. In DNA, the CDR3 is TGTGCCAGCAGTCTACAGGGTGGGACTGAAGCTTTCTTT.

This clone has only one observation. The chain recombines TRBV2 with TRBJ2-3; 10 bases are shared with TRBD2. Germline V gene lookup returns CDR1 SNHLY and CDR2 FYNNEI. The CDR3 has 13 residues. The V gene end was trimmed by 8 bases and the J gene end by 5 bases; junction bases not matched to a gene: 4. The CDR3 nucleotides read TGTGCCAGCGGGCTAGCGGGGGAAGATACGCAGTATTTT. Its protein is CASGLAGEDTQYF.

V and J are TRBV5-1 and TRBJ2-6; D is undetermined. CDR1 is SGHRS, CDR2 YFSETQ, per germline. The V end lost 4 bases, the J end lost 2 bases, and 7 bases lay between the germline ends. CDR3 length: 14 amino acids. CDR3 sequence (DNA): TGCGCCAGCAGCCCTACAGCTGGGGCCAACGTCCTGACTTTC. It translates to CASSPTAGANVLTF.

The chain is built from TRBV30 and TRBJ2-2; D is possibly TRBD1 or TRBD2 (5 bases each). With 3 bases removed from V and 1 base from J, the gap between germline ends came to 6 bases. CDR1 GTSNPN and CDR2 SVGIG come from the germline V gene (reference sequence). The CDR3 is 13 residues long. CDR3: CAWRRGNTGELFF. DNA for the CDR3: TGTGCCTGGAGGAGGGGGAACACCGGGGAGCTGTTTTTT.

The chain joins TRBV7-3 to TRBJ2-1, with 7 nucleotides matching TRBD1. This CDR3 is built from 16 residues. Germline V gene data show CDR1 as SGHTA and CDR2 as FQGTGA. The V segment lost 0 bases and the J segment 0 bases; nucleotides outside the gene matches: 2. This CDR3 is CASSLTYRGSYNEQFF. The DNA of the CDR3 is TGTGCCAGCAGCTTAACATACAGGGGCTCCTACAATGAGCAGTTCTTC.

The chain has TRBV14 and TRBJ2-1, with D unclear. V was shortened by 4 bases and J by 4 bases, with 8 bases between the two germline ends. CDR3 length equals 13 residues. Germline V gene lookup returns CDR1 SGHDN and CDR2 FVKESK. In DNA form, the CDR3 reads TGTGCCAGCAGCCCGGGCCTTTACAATGAGCAGTTCTTC. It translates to CASSPGLYNEQFF.

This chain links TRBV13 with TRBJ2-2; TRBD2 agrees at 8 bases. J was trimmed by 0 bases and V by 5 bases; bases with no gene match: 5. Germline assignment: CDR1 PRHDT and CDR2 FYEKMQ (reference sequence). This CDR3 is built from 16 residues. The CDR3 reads CASSPWTSTNTGELFF. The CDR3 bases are TGTGCCAGCAGCCCCTGGACTAGCACGAACACCGGGGAGCTGTTTTTT.

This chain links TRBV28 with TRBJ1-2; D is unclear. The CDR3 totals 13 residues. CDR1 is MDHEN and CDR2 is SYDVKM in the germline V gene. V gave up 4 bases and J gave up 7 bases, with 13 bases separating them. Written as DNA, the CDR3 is TGTGCCAGCAGTTCCGGGCTTTGGGGTGGCTACACCTTC. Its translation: CASSSGLWGGYTF.

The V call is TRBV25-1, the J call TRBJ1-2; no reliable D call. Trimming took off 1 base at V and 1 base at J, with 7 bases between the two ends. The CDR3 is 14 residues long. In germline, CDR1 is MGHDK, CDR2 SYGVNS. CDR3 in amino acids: CASSEFGVNYGYTF. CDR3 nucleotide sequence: TGTGCCAGCAGTGAATTCGGTGTTAACTATGGCTACACCTTC.

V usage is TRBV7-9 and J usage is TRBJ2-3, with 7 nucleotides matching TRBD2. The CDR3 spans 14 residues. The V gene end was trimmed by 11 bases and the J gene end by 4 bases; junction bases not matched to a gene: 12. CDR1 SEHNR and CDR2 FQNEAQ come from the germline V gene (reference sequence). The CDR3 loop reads CAGERRGLADTQYF. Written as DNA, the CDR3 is TGTGCCGGGGAGAGGCGGGGGTTGGCAGATACGCAGTATTTT.

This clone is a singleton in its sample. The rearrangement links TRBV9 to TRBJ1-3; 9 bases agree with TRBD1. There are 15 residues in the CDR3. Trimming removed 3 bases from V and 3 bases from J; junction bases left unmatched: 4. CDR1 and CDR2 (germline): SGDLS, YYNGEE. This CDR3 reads CASSGGTGNGNTIYF. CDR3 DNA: TGTGCCAGCAGCGGAGGGACAGGGAATGGAAACACCATATATTTT.

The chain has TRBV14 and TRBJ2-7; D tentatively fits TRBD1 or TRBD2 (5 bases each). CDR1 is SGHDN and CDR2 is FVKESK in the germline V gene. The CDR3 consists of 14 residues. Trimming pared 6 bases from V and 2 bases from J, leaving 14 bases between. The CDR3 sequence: CASSRGVWAYEQYF. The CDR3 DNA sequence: TGTGCCAGCAGTCGAGGGGTTTGGGCCTACGAGCAGTACTTC.

The CDR3 DNA sequence: TGTGCCAGTAAGGCCCGACAGGGGGTAAATACTGAAGCTTTCTTT. This translates into CASKARQGVNTEAFF. The chain uses TRBV19 and TRBJ1-1; 9 positions agree with TRBD1. This CDR3 contains 15 residues. The V gene's germline CDR1 is LNHDA and CDR2 SQIVND (reference sequence). V was clipped by 7 bases and J by 5 bases; unmatched bases: 11. Supplemented by reference TRBV19 and TRBJ1-1, the full variable domain reads DGGITQSPKYLFRKEGQNVTLSCEQNLNHDAMYWYRQDPGQGLRLIYYSQIVNDFQKGDIAEGYSVSREKKESFPLTVTSAQKNPTAFYLCASKARQGVNTEAFFGQGTRLTVV.

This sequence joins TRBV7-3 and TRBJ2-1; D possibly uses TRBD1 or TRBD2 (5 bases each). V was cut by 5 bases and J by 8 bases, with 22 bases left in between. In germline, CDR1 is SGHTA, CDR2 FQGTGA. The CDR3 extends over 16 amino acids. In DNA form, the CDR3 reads TGTGCCAGCAGCCCTATGGGCCAGGTCCGAGGGGATGAGCAGTTCTTC. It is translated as CASSPMGQVRGDEQFF.

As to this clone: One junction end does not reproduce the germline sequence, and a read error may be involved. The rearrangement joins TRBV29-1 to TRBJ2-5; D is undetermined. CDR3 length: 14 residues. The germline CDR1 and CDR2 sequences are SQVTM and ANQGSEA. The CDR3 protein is CSVAGIIPQGTQYF. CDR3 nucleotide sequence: TGCAGCGTCGCCGGAATAATTCCGCAAGGGACCCAGTACTTC. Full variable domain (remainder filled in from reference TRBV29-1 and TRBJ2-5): SAVISQKPSRDICQRGTSLTIQCQVDSQVTMMFWYRQQPGQSLTLIATANQGSEATYESGFVIDKFPISRPNLTFSTLTVSNMSPEDSSIYLCSVAGIIPQGTQYFGPGTRLLVL.

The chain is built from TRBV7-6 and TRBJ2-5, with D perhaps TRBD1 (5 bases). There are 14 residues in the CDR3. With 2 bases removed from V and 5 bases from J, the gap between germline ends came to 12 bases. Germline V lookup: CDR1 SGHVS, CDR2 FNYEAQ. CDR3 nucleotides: TGTGCCAGCAGCTTAAGTCAGGGCCCGGAGACCCAGTACTTC. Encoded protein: CASSLSQGPETQYF.

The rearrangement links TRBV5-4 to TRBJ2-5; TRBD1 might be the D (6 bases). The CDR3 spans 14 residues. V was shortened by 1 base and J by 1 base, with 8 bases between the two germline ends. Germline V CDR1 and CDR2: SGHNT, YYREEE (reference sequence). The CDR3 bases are TGTGCCAGCAGCTTGATGACAGGCCAAGAGACCCAGTACTTC. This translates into CASSLMTGQETQYF.

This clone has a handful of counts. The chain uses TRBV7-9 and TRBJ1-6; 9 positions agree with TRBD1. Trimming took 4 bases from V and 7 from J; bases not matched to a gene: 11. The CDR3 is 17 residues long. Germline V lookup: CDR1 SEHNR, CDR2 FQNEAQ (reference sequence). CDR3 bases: TGTGCCAGCAGCTCCCATACTTGGACAGGGGTGAATTCACCCCTCCACTTT. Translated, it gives CASSSHTWTGVNSPLHF.

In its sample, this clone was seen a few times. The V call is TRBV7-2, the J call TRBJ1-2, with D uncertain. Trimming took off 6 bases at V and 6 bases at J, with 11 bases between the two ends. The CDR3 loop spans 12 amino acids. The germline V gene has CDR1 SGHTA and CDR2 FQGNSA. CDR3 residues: CASSPYSNGYTF. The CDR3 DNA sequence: TGTGCCAGCAGTCCCTACAGCAATGGCTACACCTTC.

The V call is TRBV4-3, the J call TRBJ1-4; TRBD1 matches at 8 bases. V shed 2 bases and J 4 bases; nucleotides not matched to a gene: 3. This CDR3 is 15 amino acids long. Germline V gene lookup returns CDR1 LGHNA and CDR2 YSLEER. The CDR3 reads CASSQQGQVNEKLFF. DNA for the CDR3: TGCGCCAGCAGCCAACAGGGACAGGTTAATGAAAAACTGTTTTTT.

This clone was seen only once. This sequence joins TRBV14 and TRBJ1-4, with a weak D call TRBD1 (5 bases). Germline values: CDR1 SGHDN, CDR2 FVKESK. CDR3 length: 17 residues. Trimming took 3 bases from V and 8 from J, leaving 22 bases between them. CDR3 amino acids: CASSQPIIRDGLEKLFF. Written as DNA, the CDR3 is TGTGCCAGCAGCCAGCCAATCATCCGGGACGGACTCGAAAAACTGTTTTTT. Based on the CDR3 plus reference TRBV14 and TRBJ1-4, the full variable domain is EAGVTQFPSHSVIEKGQTVTLRCDPISGHDNLYWYRRVMGKEIKFLLHFVKESKQDESGMPNNRFLAERTGGTYSTLKVQPAELEDSGVYFCASSQPIIRDGLEKLFFGSGTQLSVL.